Presented here are 12 T cell receptor beta chains from one specimen sequenced in a study of identical twins. MiXCR, run by TCRdb on the 5' RACE reads, gives a single entry per CDR3 protein. The sample carries 400,000 to 650,000 distinct CDR3 sequences, 20% to 25% recorded once. The same sample was also studied in work on T cells expressing NK-cell markers.

The specimen was CD4+ T cells sorted from blood. These TCRs come from a woman aged 18-30 years in good health.

This clonotype came up a few times. CDR3 DNA sequence: TGCAGTGCTAGACCGAGAATCGGGGTCGGTTGGATTCAGTACTTC. Amino acids: CSARPRIGVGWIQYF. This rearrangement joins TRBV20-1 to TRBJ2-4, with D perhaps matching TRBD2 (5 bases). V gave up 2 bases and J gave up 10 bases, with 21 bases separating them. Germline V gene sequence: CDR1 DFQATT, CDR2 SNEGSKA (reference sequence). This CDR3 is built from 15 residues.

This clonotype was counted ten times or more. V usage is TRBV6-1 and J usage is TRBJ2-3, with D maybe TRBD2 (6 bases). This CDR3 comprises 15 residues. V lost 2 bases and J lost 7, with 16 bases in between. CDR1 and CDR2 from the germline V gene are MNHNS and SASEGT. The CDR3 nucleotides are TGTGCCAGCAGTGAACCGATTCAGGGAGGATATACGCAGTATTTT. The encoded protein is CASSEPIQGGYTQYF.

This clonotype was counted only a few times. This rearrangement joins TRBV20-1 to TRBJ2-1; TRBD1 or TRBD2 may be the D gene (5 bases each). With 5 bases removed from V and 6 bases from J, the gap between germline ends came to 14 bases. This CDR3 spans 13 amino acids. Per the germline V gene, CDR1 is DFQATT and CDR2 is SNEGSKA (reference sequence). This chain's CDR3 is CSAPRDLSNEQFF. The CDR3 nucleotides are TGCAGTGCTCCTCGGGACCTGAGCAATGAGCAGTTCTTC.

The gene calls are TRBV12-3 or TRBV12-4 and TRBJ2-7; no definite D call. CDR3 length: 12 residues. Trimming took off 6 bases at V and 6 bases at J, with 12 bases between the two ends. CDR3 protein: CASSQRMGEQYF. The CDR3 bases are TGTGCCAGCAGCCAGCGTATGGGCGAGCAGTACTTC.

V is TRBV5-1 and J is TRBJ1-2; tentative D call: TRBD1 (5 bases). V shed 2 bases and J shed 3 bases, with 11 bases lying between them. Per the germline V gene, CDR1 is SGHRS and CDR2 is YFSETQ. The CDR3 sequence is 14 residues long. In nucleotides, the CDR3 is TGCGCCAGCAGCTTTTCAGCGGGGGACTATGGCTACACCTTC. Translating it yields CASSFSAGDYGYTF.

V gene TRBV6-1 combines with J gene TRBJ2-7; D is unresolved. Germline lookup yields CDR1 MNHNS and CDR2 SASEGT. This CDR3 is 14 amino acids long. With 0 bases removed from V and 3 bases from J, the gap between germline ends came to 9 bases. CDR3 coding DNA: TGTGCCAGCAGTGAAGCTCCGGAGAACTACGAGCAGTACTTC. Translation gives CASSEAPENYEQYF.

This clonotype was counted between two and nine times. The V call is TRBV6-5, the J call TRBJ1-2; D gene uncertain. From germline, CDR1 is MNHEY and CDR2 SVGAGI. V lost 4 bases to trimming and J lost 5 bases, with 11 bases between them. This CDR3 has 13 residues. The CDR3 region has the DNA TGTGCCAGCAGTTGGGGTTCACGGTATGGCTACACCTTC. It specifies CASSWGSRYGYTF.

Comments on this clonotype: This may be a read error: a much more frequent sequence differs by one nucleotide. The chain recombines TRBV2 with TRBJ2-7, with TRBD1 as a possible D gene (6 bases). V shed 6 bases and J shed 6 bases, with 9 bases lying between them. The V gene's germline CDR1 is SNHLY and CDR2 FYNNEI. CDR3 size: 11 residues. CDR3 nucleotide sequence: TGTGCCAGCAGCGGACAGATCGAGCAGTACTTC. Protein sequence: CASSGQIEQYF.

This clonotype was counted ten times or more. The rearrangement joins TRBV12-3 or TRBV12-4 to TRBJ1-3, with 8 nucleotides matching TRBD1. The CDR3 sequence is 15 residues long. With 5 bases clipped from V and 2 bases from J, the junction kept 5 bases outside the gene matches. As DNA, the CDR3 is TGTGCCAGCAGTCGCAGACAGGGGACTGGAAACACCATATATTTT. Protein product: CASSRRQGTGNTIYF.

The gene calls are TRBV5-1 and TRBJ2-7; D unclear. V was clipped by 4 bases and J by 0 bases, with 8 bases between them. This CDR3 is built from 13 residues. Germline CDR1 is SGHRS and CDR2 is YFSETQ. The CDR3 region is CASSHVPSYEQYF. The CDR3 DNA is TGCGCCAGCAGCCACGTCCCCTCCTACGAGCAGTACTTC. The variable domain in full, with the rest retrieved from reference TRBV5-1 and TRBJ2-7, is KAGVTQTPRYLIKTRGQQVTLSCSPISGHRSVSWYQQTPGQGLQFLFEYFSETQRNKGNFPGRFSGRQFSNSRSEMNVSTLELGDSALYLCASSHVPSYEQYFGPGTRLTVT.

This clonotype occurred a few times. This chain uses TRBV6-5 with TRBJ1-4, with unresolved D. V lost 0 bases and J lost 2, with 10 bases in between. Per germline, CDR1 MNHEY and CDR2 SVGAGI. The CDR3 length is 16 residues. CDR3 coding DNA: TGTGCCAGCAGTTACTCGCCCGCGGGGACTAATGAAAAACTGTTTTTT. Translation: CASSYSPAGTNEKLFF.

This clonotype was detected many times. This chain uses TRBV20-1 with TRBJ2-5; D call uncertain. Trimming shortened V by 2 bases and J by 2 bases, and 3 bases separated the two germline ends. CDR1 and CDR2 from the germline V gene are DFQATT and SNEGSKA (reference sequence). The CDR3 covers 11 residues. The CDR3 region is CSARPQETQYF. CDR3 DNA sequence: TGCAGTGCTAGACCTCAAGAGACCCAGTACTTC.